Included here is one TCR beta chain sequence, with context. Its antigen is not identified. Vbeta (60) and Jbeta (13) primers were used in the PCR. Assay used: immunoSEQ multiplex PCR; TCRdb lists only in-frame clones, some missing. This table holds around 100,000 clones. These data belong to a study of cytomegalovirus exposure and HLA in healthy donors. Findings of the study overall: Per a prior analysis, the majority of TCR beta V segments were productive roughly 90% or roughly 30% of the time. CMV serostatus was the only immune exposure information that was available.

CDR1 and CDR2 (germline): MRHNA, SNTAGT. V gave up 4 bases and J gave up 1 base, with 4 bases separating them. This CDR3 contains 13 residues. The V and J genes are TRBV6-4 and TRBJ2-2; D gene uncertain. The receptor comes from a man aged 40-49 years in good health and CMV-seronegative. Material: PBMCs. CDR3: CASSAVNTGELFF. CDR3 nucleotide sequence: TGTGCCAGCAGTGCTGTGAACACCGGGGAGCTGTTTTTT.